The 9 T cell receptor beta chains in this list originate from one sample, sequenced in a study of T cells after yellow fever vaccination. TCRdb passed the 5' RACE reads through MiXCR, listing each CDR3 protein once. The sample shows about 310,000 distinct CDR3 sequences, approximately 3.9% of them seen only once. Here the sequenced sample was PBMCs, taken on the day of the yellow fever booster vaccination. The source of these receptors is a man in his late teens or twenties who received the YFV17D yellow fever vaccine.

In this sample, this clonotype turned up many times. In nucleotides, the CDR3 is TGTGCCAGCAGGGACAGGGTGGGGCAGCTCGATACGCAGTATTTT. It is translated as CASRDRVGQLDTQYF. The V gene is TRBV6-5, the J gene TRBJ2-3; 8 bases are shared with TRBD1. From germline, CDR1 is MNHEY and CDR2 SVGAGI. The CDR3 sequence is 15 residues long. The ends lost 6 bases at V and 6 bases at J; junction bases unmatched: 11.

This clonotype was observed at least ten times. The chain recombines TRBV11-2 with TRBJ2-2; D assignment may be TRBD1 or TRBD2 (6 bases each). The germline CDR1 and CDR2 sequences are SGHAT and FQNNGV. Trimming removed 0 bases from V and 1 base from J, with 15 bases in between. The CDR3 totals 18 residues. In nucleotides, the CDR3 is TGTGCCAGCAGCTTAGATCATTGGGGGGCCAAGAACACCGGGGAGCTGTTTTTT. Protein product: CASSLDHWGAKNTGELFF.

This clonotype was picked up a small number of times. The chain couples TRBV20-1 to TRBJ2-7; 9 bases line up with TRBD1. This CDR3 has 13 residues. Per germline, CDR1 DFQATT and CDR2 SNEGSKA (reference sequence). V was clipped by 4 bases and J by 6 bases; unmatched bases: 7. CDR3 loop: CSANRDREGEQYV. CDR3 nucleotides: TGCAGTGCTAACCGGGACAGGGAGGGCGAGCAGTACGTC.

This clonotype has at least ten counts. The chain's CDR3 is CASSFGPKSEKLFF. Written as DNA, the CDR3 is TGCGCCAGCAGCTTCGGGCCCAAAAGCGAAAAACTGTTTTTT. The chain combines TRBV5-1 with TRBJ1-4; D call uncertain. The V end was cut by 2 bases, the J end by 8 bases, with 13 bases between. Germline CDR1 reads SGHRS; CDR2 reads YFSETQ. The CDR3 consists of 14 residues.

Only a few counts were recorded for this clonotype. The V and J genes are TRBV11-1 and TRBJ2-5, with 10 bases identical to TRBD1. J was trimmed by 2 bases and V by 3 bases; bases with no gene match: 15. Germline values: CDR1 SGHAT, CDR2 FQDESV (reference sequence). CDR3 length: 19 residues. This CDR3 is CASSFWTGGSATIQETQYF. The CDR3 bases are TGTGCCAGCAGCTTCTGGACAGGGGGATCCGCGACAATTCAAGAGACCCAGTACTTC.

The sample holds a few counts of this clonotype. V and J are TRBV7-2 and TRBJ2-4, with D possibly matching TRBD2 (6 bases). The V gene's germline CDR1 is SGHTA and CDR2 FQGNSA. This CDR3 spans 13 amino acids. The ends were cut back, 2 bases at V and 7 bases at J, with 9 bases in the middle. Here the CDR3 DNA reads TGTGCCAGCAGCTTAAATCGGGGGAACATTCAGTACTTC. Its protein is CASSLNRGNIQYF.

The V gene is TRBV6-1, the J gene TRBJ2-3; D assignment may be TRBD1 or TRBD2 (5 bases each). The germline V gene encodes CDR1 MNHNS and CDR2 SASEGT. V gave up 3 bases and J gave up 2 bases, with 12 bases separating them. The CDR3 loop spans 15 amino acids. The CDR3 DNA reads TGTGCCAGCAGTGAGAGGGTGGGGGACACAGATACGCAGTATTTT. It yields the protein CASSERVGDTDTQYF.

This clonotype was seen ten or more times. CDR3 sequence (DNA): TGCGCCAGCAGCTTGGTAACACAGAGTACCGGGGAGCTGTTTTTT. Protein: CASSLVTQSTGELFF. The rearrangement links TRBV5-1 to TRBJ2-2; D is unclear. Germline V CDR1 and CDR2: SGHRS, YFSETQ. This CDR3 comprises 15 residues. The V gene lost 0 bases and the J gene lost 5 bases, with 11 bases spanning the gap.

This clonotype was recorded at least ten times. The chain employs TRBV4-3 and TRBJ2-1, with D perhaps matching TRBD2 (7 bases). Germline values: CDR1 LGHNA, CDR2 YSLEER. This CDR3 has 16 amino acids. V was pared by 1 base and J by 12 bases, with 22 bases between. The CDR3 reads CASSQVSMGGPSTQFF. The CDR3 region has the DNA TGCGCCAGCAGCCAAGTGTCGATGGGGGGGCCTTCAACGCAGTTCTTC.